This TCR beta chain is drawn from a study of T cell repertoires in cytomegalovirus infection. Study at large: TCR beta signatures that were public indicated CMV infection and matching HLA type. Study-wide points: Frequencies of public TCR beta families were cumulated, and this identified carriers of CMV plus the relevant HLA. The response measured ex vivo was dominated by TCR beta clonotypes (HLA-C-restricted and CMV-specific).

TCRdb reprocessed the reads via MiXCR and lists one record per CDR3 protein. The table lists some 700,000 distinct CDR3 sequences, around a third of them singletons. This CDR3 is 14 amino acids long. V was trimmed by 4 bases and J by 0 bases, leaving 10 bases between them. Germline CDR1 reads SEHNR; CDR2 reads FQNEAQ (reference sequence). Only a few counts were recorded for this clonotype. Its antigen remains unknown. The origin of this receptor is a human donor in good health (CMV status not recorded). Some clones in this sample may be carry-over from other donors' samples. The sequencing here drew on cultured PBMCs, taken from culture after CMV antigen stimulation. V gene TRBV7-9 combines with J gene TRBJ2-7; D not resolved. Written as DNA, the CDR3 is TGTGCCAGCAGCTCCATGACGAGCTCCTACGAGCAGTACTTC. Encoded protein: CASSSMTSSYEQYF.